Listed below are T cell receptor beta chains from one sample, sequenced in a study of blood T cell repertoires in COVID-19. The protocol was immunoSEQ multiplex PCR, while the TCRdb copy is restricted to in-frame clones and leaves out a portion. The sample has some 270,000 clones, roughly nine tenths seen once. Sequencing input: peripheral blood. The origin of the receptors is a woman between 40 and 50 years old who had recovered from COVID-19. Both conserved end residues are part of each CDR3. Size tells how often a clone was seen (once, few, many) or the class of an expanded clone, and some rows leave it out.

>TRBJ2-5|TRBV21-1|NA|14
CASSFVGDKETQYF
>TRBJ2-7|TRBV5-6|NA|16
CASSLGGDSLSYEQYF
>TRBJ1-5|TRBV4-1|NA|15
CASSPGTDSNQPQHF
>TRBJ2-5|TRBV11-2|NA|11
CASSSEYTQYF
>TRBJ1-5|TRBV28|once|13
CASSYSTNQPQHF
>TRBJ1-1|TRBV5-4|NA|12
CASSLGSSKAFF
>TRBJ2-2|TRBV28|once|19
CASSFEFTSGGINTGELFF
>TRBJ2-5|TRBV7-6|NA|17
CASSLGLAGGPQETQYF
>TRBJ1-1|TRBV29-1|few|13
CSVEDYRNTEAFF
>TRBJ2-2|TRBV6-5|NA|15
CASIGGLANTGELFF
>TRBJ2-5|TRBV6-6|NA|14
CASSRPTVRETQYF
>TRBJ1-2|TRBV21-1|NA|12
CASSTGGYGYTF
>TRBJ1-1|TRBV3-1/TRBV3-2|NA|14
CASSLGQGGTEAFF
>TRBJ2-7|TRBV10-2|NA|15
CASSEDRTGLYEQYF
>TRBJ2-7|TRBV7-9|many|12
CASSRTIYEQYF
>TRBJ1-4|TRBV7-2|NA|16
CASSPRTGGLSEKLFF
>TRBJ1-5|TRBV20-1|NA|14
CSASIFGGDQPQHF
>TRBJ1-1|TRBV4-1|NA|17
CASSQEVLTGGDTEAFF
>TRBJ2-5|TRBV9|NA|14
CASSVSGAKETQYF
>TRBJ1-2|TRBV12-3/TRBV12-4|NA|13
CASRVDRADGYTF
>TRBJ2-2|TRBV19|once|14
CASQVRRDTGELFF
>TRBJ2-1|TRBV11-3|NA|16
CASSLDSGLADNEQFF
>TRBJ1-6|TRBV18|NA|15
CASSPDRGNNSPLHF
>TRBJ2-1|TRBV6-2/TRBV6-3|once|17
CASSTRLAGGTYNEQFF
>TRBJ2-5|TRBV7-9|NA|14
CASSYSQYQETQYF
>TRBJ2-3|TRBV4-2|NA|13
CASSPRGTDTQYF
>TRBJ2-1|TRBV2|NA|19
CASRGWTSGGVSGSNEQFF
>TRBJ2-3|TRBV2|NA|15
CASSEARGGTDTQYF
>TRBJ2-3|TRBV5-1|few|15
CASSPAGSSTDTQYF
>TRBJ1-5|TRBV7-2|once|14
CASSMHGVDQPQHF
>TRBJ1-5|TRBV19|NA|15
CASNQTPGSNQPQHF
>TRBJ2-7|TRBV6-5|NA|13
CASSGQSSYEQYF
>TRBJ2-1|TRBV24-1|NA|15
CATSEASAVRDEQFF
>TRBJ1-1|TRBV19|once|17
CASSRMVDSRRDTEAFF
>TRBJ1-5|TRBV4-1|once|14
CASSQDRGPQPQHF
>TRBJ2-7|TRBV10-2|once|12
CASSEGGSEQYF
>TRBJ1-2|TRBV7-9|NA|13
CASSETGGYGYTF
>TRBJ2-2|TRBV5-4|NA|17
CASSHGGRAGATGELFF
>TRBJ2-3|TRBV7-2|NA|14
CASRLAGGTDTQYF
>TRBJ2-2|TRBV11-2|once|15
CASSLSGRRAGELFF
>TRBJ1-2|TRBV19|NA|14
CASSSGTGGSGYTF
>TRBJ1-1|TRBV19|NA|15
CASSTQVAPNTEAFF
>TRBJ1-2|TRBV19|NA|13
CASSRQINYGYTF
>TRBJ1-1|TRBV9|NA|17
CASSARPGTGQNTEAFF
>TRBJ2-7|TRBV6-5|once|14
CASSYGTGGYEQYF
>TRBJ2-3|TRBV6-5|NA|12
CMSRADTDTQYF
>TRBJ2-5|TRBV3-1/TRBV3-2|few|15
CASSQDPVNQETQYF
>TRBJ2-5|TRBV9|NA|14
CASSATGGQETQYF
>TRBJ1-2|TRBV4-1|NA|16
CASSQGQARGDYGYTF
>TRBJ1-1|TRBV18|NA|14
CASSPFRGLAEAFF
>TRBJ2-5|TRBV5-1|NA|13
CASSFSPEETQYF
>TRBJ2-1|TRBV2|NA|15
CASSDPAGGNNEQFF
>TRBJ1-5|TRBV19|NA|15
CASSISPTSGQPQHF
>TRBJ1-2|TRBV14|NA|15
CASSQRTGVVYGYTF
>TRBJ2-2|TRBV4-3|NA|15
CASSHSSANTGELFF
>TRBJ2-1|TRBV27|NA|17
CASSLSLSGSPYNEQFF